Presented here are 21 T cell receptor beta chains from one specimen sequenced in a study of identical twins. TCRdb passed the 5' RACE reads through MiXCR, listing each CDR3 protein once. The sample has roughly 1.6 million distinct CDR3 sequences; about 30% are singletons. Source material: cord blood. The receptors originated from a newborn girl in good health.

The chain has TRBV20-1 and TRBJ1-5; D is undetermined. The CDR3 is made up of 15 amino acids. Deletions cut 4 bases from V and 3 bases from J, with 16 bases between. Germline V lookup: CDR1 DFQATT, CDR2 SNEGSKA (reference sequence). The CDR3 DNA sequence: TGCAGTGCTACACCGACCGGACGGAACAATCAGCCCCAGCATTTT. Translation: CSATPTGRNNQPQHF.

This chain connects TRBV6-2 or TRBV6-3 to TRBJ1-5; 8 bases agree with TRBD1. After removal of 5 bases from V and 3 bases from J, the junction contained 9 bases not matched to a gene. Germline V lookup: CDR1 MNHEY, CDR2 SVGEGT. CDR3 length: 16 residues. The DNA for the CDR3 is TGTGCCAGCAGTGGTCCAGGGACAGGACTCAATCAGCCCCAGCATTTT. Residues: CASSGPGTGLNQPQHF.

This clonotype was seen ten or more times. The CDR3 coding sequence is TGTGCCAGCAGTTACGAGGCGGGAGGGCCCCCAGATACGCAGTATTTT. This sequence encodes CASSYEAGGPPDTQYF. This rearrangement joins TRBV6-5 to TRBJ2-3, with TRBD2 matching 9 bases. Germline V gene sequence: CDR1 MNHEY, CDR2 SVGAGI. CDR3 size: 16 residues. The V and J ends lost 2 bases and 4 bases, in that order; junction bases with no gene match: 7.

This clonotype has just a few counts. V and J are TRBV2 and TRBJ1-2; maybe TRBD1 (6 bases). V was clipped by 6 bases and J by 2 bases, with 16 bases between them. Germline V gene data show CDR1 as SNHLY and CDR2 as FYNNEI. The CDR3 totals 15 residues. As DNA, the CDR3 is TGTGCCAGCAGCCGACCTCGACAGGCAAACTATGGCTACACCTTC. This encodes CASSRPRQANYGYTF.

As concerns this clonotype: The junction differs from germline at one of its ends, possibly a read error. The chain is built from TRBV5-1 and TRBJ1-2; tentatively, D is TRBD1 (5 bases). CDR3 length: 13 residues. Germline assignment: CDR1 SGHRS and CDR2 YFSETQ. In DNA, the CDR3 is TGCGCCGGCAGCTTGGCTGGGACCTATGGCTACACCTTC. Translated, it gives CAGSLAGTYGYTF.

The rearrangement uses TRBV27 and TRBJ2-1; 9 nucleotides line up with TRBD2. Germline CDR1 reads MNHEY; CDR2 reads SMNVEV (reference sequence). The CDR3 covers 16 residues. V trimming: 7 bases; J trimming: 6 bases; junction bases outside the gene matches: 13. This chain's CDR3 is CASTLTGAGGVNEQFF. The DNA of the CDR3 is TGTGCCAGCACCCTAACAGGGGCGGGAGGGGTCAATGAGCAGTTCTTC.

A few counts support this clonotype. The J gene is TRBJ2-2, the V gene TRBV28; tentatively, D is TRBD1 (6 bases). Germline V CDR1 and CDR2: MDHEN, SYDVKM. V was pared by 10 bases and J by 0 bases, with 9 bases between. The CDR3 extends over 13 amino acids. The CDR3 nucleotides are TGTGCCACCCAGGGGACGAACACCGGGGAGCTGTTTTTT. It encodes CATQGTNTGELFF.

The chain employs TRBV24-1 and TRBJ2-3, with D tentatively TRBD1 (6 bases). Germline-derived CDR1 and CDR2 are KGHDR and SFDVKD. CDR3 length equals 14 residues. V was trimmed by 2 bases and J by 2 bases, leaving 7 bases between them. The CDR3 nucleotides read TGTGCCACCAGTGATTGGGACAACACAGATACGCAGTATTTT. The encoded protein is CATSDWDNTDTQYF.

The genes are TRBV28 and TRBJ2-3; TRBD1 agrees at 7 bases. This CDR3 comprises 13 residues. Losses at the gene ends were 7 bases for V and 3 bases for J; bases not matched to a gene: 4. CDR1 is MDHEN and CDR2 is SYDVKM in the germline V gene. DNA for the CDR3: TGTGCCAGCAATCGACAGGGAACAGATACGCAGTATTTT. It is translated as CASNRQGTDTQYF.

The rearrangement joins TRBV5-1 to TRBJ2-3; 7 nucleotides align to TRBD1. Matching the DNA end better, TRBJ1-5 makes the J call doubtful. The CDR3 has 16 amino acids. Germline-derived CDR1 and CDR2 are SGHRS and YFSETQ. CDR3 sequence reads: CASSNDRAIGLDTQHF. The CDR3 nucleotides are TGCGCCAGCAGCAACGACAGGGCTATTGGCCTCGATACGCAGCATTTT.

This clonotype was detected only a few times. V gene TRBV28 combines with J gene TRBJ1-5, with D possibly being TRBD1 (6 bases). V was pared by 8 bases and J by 5 bases, with 22 bases between. The CDR3 loop spans 16 amino acids. The germline gives CDR1 MDHEN, CDR2 SYDVKM. The CDR3, as DNA: TGTGCCAGCGGTACTCTGGGATTTAGGGGGGATCAGCCCCAGCATTTT. It is translated as CASGTLGFRGDQPQHF.

This clonotype was detected only a few times. The chain recombines TRBV30 with TRBJ1-2, with 7 nucleotides matching TRBD1. The CDR3 is 12 residues long. V gave up 6 bases and J gave up 4 bases; unmatched junction bases: 5. Germline loops: CDR1 GTSNPN, CDR2 SVGIG (reference sequence). CDR3: CACREGAYGYTF. The DNA for the CDR3 is TGTGCCTGTCGGGAGGGGGCCTATGGCTACACCTTC.

The V and J genes are TRBV20-1 and TRBJ2-5; D might be TRBD1 (5 bases). The CDR3 contains 12 residues. The germline V gene encodes CDR1 DFQATT and CDR2 SNEGSKA (reference sequence). V shed 3 bases and J shed 11 bases, with 16 bases lying between them. CDR3 DNA sequence: TGCAGTGCTAGGGACACCTTCGGTGAGCAGTACTTC. Protein: CSARDTFGEQYF.

This chain uses TRBV6-5 with TRBJ2-1, with no clear D. Germline V gene data show CDR1 as MNHEY and CDR2 as SVGAGI. The CDR3 contains 15 residues. Trimming shortened V by 2 bases and J by 4 bases, and 12 bases separated the two germline ends. This chain's CDR3 is CASSYGPTPYNEQFF. CDR3 nucleotide sequence: TGTGCCAGCAGTTACGGGCCCACACCTTACAATGAGCAGTTCTTC.

The chain couples TRBV20-1 to TRBJ2-3; TRBD2 aligns across 13 bases. The CDR3 covers 17 residues. Germline V gives CDR1 DFQATT, CDR2 SNEGSKA (reference sequence). V dropped 3 bases and J dropped 5; count of bases not matched to a gene: 11. The DNA for the CDR3 is TGCAGTGCTAGCGGACTAGCGGGGGCCTTTGGGGGAGATACGCAGTATTTT. This translates into CSASGLAGAFGGDTQYF.

This clonotype has a count of ten or more. One end of the junction fails to match germline, which may point to a read error. This sequence joins TRBV5-1 and TRBJ2-1, with D perhaps assigned TRBD1 or TRBD2 (6 bases each). CDR1 and CDR2 (germline): SGHRS, YFSETQ. There are 15 residues in the CDR3. The DNA of the CDR3 is TGTGCCAGCAGCTTAGAGGGGGGCTCCTACAATGAGCAGTTCTTC. Translation: CASSLEGGSYNEQFF.

The chain carries TRBV20-1 and TRBJ1-4; possible D gene TRBD1, 6 bases. Germline V gives CDR1 DFQATT, CDR2 SNEGSKA (reference sequence). The CDR3 covers 13 residues. The CDR3 bases are TGCAGCCCCACCGGACAGTGGGGAGAAAAACTGTTTTTT. This sequence encodes CSPTGQWGEKLFF.

This rearrangement joins TRBV28 to TRBJ1-5; 8 nucleotides line up with TRBD1. CDR1 and CDR2 from the germline V gene are MDHEN and SYDVKM. The CDR3 runs to 16 residues. Losses at the gene ends were 5 bases for V and 2 bases for J; bases not matched to a gene: 8. This CDR3 reads CASSPPGQGRNQPQHF. CDR3 DNA: TGTGCCAGCAGTCCCCCTGGACAGGGCCGCAATCAGCCCCAGCATTTT.

As to this clonotype: Possible read error: a much larger clone is one base away. The chain recombines TRBV10-3 with TRBJ2-7, with 8 bases aligning to TRBD2. The germline V gene has CDR1 ENHRY and CDR2 SYGVKD. Trimming took 8 bases from V and 7 from J; bases not matched to a gene: 10. This CDR3 contains 13 residues. CDR3 in DNA: TGTGCCATCCGGGGGGGGTCCTACAATGAGCAGTACTTC. Translation: CAIRGGSYNEQYF.

The rearrangement uses TRBV20-1 and TRBJ2-7; D may be TRBD1 (6 bases). V was shortened by 4 bases and J by 7 bases, with 20 bases between the two germline ends. This CDR3 has 14 residues. Per the germline V gene, CDR1 is DFQATT and CDR2 is SNEGSKA (reference sequence). In nucleotides, the CDR3 is TGCAGTGCTAAAAGGGACAAGGCCTACAATGAGCAGTACTTC. It translates to CSAKRDKAYNEQYF.

The chain recombines TRBV9 with TRBJ2-2, with TRBD2 matching over 9 bases. The CDR3 covers 16 residues. Trimming took 2 bases from V and 1 from J; bases not matched to a gene: 3. Germline assignment: CDR1 SGDLS and CDR2 YYNGEE. CDR3 in amino acids: CASSVLAGLNTGELFF. The CDR3 bases are TGTGCCAGCAGCGTCCTAGCGGGATTGAACACCGGGGAGCTGTTTTTT.